This T cell receptor (beta chain) comes out of a study of blood T cell repertoires in COVID-19. The sample holds one count of this clone. Profiling relied on immunoSEQ multiplex PCR, and the TCRdb table lists in-frame clones only, not all of them. Of some 100,000 clones listed, about nine tenths are singletons. The V and J ends lost 4 bases and 1 base respectively, with 7 bases between them. CDR3 length: 13 amino acids. CDR1 is LGHNA, CDR2 YNFKEQ, per germline. The source is a human donor in a cohort sampled during active COVID-19. The V call is TRBV4-2, the J call TRBJ1-2; D may be TRBD1 (6 bases). Material: peripheral blood. The CDR3 sequence: CASSRQVNYGYTF. The CDR3 bases are TGTGCCAGCAGCCGACAGGTTAACTATGGCTACACCTTC.